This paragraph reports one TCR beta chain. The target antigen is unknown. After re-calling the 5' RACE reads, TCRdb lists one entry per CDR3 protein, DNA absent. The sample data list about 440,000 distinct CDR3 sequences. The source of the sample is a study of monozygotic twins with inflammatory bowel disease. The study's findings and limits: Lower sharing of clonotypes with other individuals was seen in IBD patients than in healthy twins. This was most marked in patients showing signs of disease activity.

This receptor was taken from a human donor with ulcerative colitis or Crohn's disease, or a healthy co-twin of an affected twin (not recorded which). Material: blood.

CDR3 in amino acids: CASSLTSGRAETQYF. The V and J genes are TRBV11-2 and TRBJ2-5; TCRdb gives TRBD2 as the D gene, but with no DNA this cannot be confirmed. Germline values: CDR1 SGHAT, CDR2 FQNNGV. The CDR3 runs to 15 residues.